The entry that follows covers one T cell receptor (beta chain) sequence. Deep-level assay runs were performed. Repertoires were generated with immunoSEQ multiplex PCR, while TCRdb's copy carries only in-frame clones and drops some. The repertoire holds about 1.1 million clones, with 60% to 80% as singletons. This specimen comes from a study of shared clonotypes between healthy human individuals. V shed 6 bases and J 6 bases; nucleotides not matched to a gene: 13. The length of the CDR3 is 16 residues. Germline V gene sequence: CDR1 SNHLY, CDR2 FYNNEI. This sequence originates from a man between 18 and 29 years old in good health. Some clones in this sample may be carry-over from other donors' samples. Sequences were obtained from memory CD4+ T cells from PBMCs. Subset in this sample: CD45RA-negative fraction. The chain combines TRBV2 with TRBJ2-2; TRBD2 matches at 7 bases. CDR3 amino acids: CASSDIGGSLAGELFF. The DNA of the CDR3 is TGTGCCAGCAGCGATATTGGCGGGAGTTTGGCCGGGGAGCTGTTTTTT. Together with reference TRBV2 and TRBJ2-2, the CDR3 gives the full variable domain: EPEVTQTPSHQVTQMGQEVILRCVPISNHLYFYWYRQILGQKVEFLVSFYNNEISEKSEIFDDQFSVERPDGSNFTLKIRSTKLEDSAMYFCASSDIGGSLAGELFFGEGSRLTVL.